This TCR beta chain was sequenced for a study of blood T cells in healthy people across ages. This clonotype was observed a few times. It was with a sample-barcoded 5' primer and a J-beta primer mix that a second PCR of roughly 7 to 11 cycles was run. TCRdb passed the 5' RACE reads through MiXCR, listing each CDR3 protein once. Here the sample spans 1,500,000 or so distinct CDR3 sequences, around 59% being singletons. The sequence was collected from a man aged 18 to 30 in good health. The material sequenced was blood.

This CDR3 reads CASSRQGLQYGYTF. The CDR3 nucleotides are TGTGCCAGCAGTCGACAGGGGCTCCAATATGGCTACACCTTC. The rearrangement uses TRBV12-3 or TRBV12-4 and TRBJ1-2, with 8 bases aligning to TRBD1. After removal of 5 bases from V and 5 bases from J, the junction contained 7 bases not matched to a gene. This CDR3 comprises 14 residues.